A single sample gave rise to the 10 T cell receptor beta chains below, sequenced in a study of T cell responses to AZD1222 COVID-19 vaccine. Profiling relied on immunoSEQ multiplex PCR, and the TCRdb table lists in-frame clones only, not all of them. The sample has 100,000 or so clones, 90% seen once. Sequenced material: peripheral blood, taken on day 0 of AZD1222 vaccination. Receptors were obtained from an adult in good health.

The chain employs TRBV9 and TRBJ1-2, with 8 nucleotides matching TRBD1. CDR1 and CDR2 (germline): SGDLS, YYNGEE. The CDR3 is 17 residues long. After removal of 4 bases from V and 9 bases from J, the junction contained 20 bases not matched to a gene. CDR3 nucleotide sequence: TGTGCCAGCAGCCCCCGGACAGGGTATTTGGGTATGAGGAGCTACACCTTC. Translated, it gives CASSPRTGYLGMRSYTF.

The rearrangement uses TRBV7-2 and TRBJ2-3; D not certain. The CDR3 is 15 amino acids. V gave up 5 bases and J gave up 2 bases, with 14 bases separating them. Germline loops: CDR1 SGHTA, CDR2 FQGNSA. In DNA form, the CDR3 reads TGTGCCAGCAGCCGGGCTGGAACAATCACAGATACGCAGTATTTT. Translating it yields CASSRAGTITDTQYF.

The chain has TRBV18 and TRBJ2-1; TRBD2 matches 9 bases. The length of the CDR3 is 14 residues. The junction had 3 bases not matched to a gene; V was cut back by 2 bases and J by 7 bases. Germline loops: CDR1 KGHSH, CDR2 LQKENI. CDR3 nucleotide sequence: TGTGCCAGCTCACCAGTGCTAGCGGGGAATGAGCAGTTCTTC. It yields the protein CASSPVLAGNEQFF.

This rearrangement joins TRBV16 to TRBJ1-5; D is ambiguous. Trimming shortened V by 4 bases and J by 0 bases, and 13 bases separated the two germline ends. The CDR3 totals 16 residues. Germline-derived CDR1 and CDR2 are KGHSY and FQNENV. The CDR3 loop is CASSRRLGDSNQPQHF. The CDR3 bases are TGTGCCAGCAGCCGCCGTTTGGGTGATAGCAATCAGCCCCAGCATTTT. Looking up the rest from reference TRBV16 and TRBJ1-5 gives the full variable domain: GEEVAQTPKHLVRGEGQKAKLYCAPIKGHSYVFWYQQVLKNEFKFLISFQNENVFDETGMPKERFSAKCLPNSPCSLEIQATKLEDSAVYFCASSRRLGDSNQPQHFGDGTRLSIL.

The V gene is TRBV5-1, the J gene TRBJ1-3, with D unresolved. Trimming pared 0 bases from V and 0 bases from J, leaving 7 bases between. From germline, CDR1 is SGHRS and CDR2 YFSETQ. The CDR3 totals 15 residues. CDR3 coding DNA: TGCGCCAGCAGCTTGGGCAGTGTCTCTGGAAACACCATATATTTT. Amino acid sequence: CASSLGSVSGNTIYF.

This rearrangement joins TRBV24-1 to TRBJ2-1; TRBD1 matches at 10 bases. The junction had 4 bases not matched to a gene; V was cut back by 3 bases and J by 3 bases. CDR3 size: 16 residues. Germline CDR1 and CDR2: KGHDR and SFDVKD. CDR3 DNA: TGTGCCACCAGTGATGGAGGGACAGGGGTCTACAATGAGCAGTTCTTC. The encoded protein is CATSDGGTGVYNEQFF.

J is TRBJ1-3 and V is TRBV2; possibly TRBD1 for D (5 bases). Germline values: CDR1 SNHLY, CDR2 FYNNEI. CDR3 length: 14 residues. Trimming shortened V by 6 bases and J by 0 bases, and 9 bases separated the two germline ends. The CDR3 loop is CASSARGSGNTIYF. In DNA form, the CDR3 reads TGTGCCAGCAGCGCGAGGGGCTCTGGAAACACCATATATTTT.

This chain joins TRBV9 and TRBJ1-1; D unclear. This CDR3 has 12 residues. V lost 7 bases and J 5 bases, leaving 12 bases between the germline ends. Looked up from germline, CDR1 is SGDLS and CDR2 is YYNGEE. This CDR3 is CASGNTGTEAFF. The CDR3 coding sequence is TGTGCCAGCGGCAACACGGGGACTGAAGCTTTCTTT.

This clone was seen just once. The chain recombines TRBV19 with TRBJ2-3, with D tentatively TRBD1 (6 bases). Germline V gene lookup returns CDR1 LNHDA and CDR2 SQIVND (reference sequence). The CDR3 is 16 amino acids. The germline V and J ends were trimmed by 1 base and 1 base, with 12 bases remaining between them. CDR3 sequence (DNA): TGTGCCAGTAGTATAGCGCAGGGGCCCCGCACAGATACGCAGTATTTT. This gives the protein CASSIAQGPRTDTQYF.

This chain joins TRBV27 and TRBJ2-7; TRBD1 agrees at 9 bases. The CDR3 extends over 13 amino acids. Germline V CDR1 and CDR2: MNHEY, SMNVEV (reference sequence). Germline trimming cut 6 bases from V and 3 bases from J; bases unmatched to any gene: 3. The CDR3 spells CASSLDRGYEQYF. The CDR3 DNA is TGTGCCAGCAGCTTGGACAGGGGCTACGAGCAGTACTTC.